This T cell receptor beta chain was sequenced for a study of post-analysis software for immune sequencing data. Overall study: The disease courses covered relapsing-remitting, secondary progressive and progressive-relapsing multiple sclerosis.

Study-level points and caveats: Higher frequency in patients than in controls was seen for roughly five TRBV segments, with TRBV5-6, TRBV5-1 and TRBV20-1 among them. The normalized Chao1 diversity of multiple sclerosis patients was significantly lower than that of controls.

Turning to this clonotype: Antigen specificity is unknown.

Researchers reported that TCR beta cDNA libraries carried unique molecular identifiers. T cells numbering roughly 0.9 to 10 million yielded cDNA molecules that totaled about 500,000. TCRdb re-called the PCR reads through MiXCR, storing one row per CDR3 protein. The data contain some 500,000 distinct CDR3 sequences, over 35% of them singletons. Germline CDR1 is SGHRS and CDR2 is YFSETQ. The V gene lost 0 bases and the J gene lost 2 bases, with 12 bases spanning the gap. The CDR3 is 16 amino acids. This chain connects TRBV5-1 to TRBJ2-1; D not certain. This clonotype originated in a girl between 5 and 17 years old with multiple sclerosis. Sequencing was carried out using blood. CDR3 residues: CASSLEESDPYNEQFF. The DNA for the CDR3 is TGCGCCAGCAGCTTGGAGGAGTCAGACCCCTACAATGAGCAGTTCTTC.